What follows describes a single TCR beta chain. The sample comes from a study of T cell responses to AZD1222 COVID-19 vaccine. Profiled with immunoSEQ multiplex PCR; TCRdb holds only in-frame clones, not every one. The repertoire has 200,000 to 250,000 clones, roughly 94% of them found once; the top ten carry roughly 1.8%. The CDR3 totals 14 residues. The V gene's germline CDR1 is MNHEY and CDR2 SMNVEV (reference sequence). The J segment lost 3 bases and the V segment lost 5 bases, leaving 5 bases of the junction unmatched. Sequencing used peripheral blood, obtained 28 days after the second dose of the MenACWY control vaccine. The clonotype originates from an adult who received the MenACWY meningococcal vaccine as a control. This chain uses TRBV27 with TRBJ2-5; 8 positions match TRBD2. The CDR3 sequence: CASSVYSGKETQYF. The CDR3 coding sequence is TGTGCCAGCAGTGTCTATAGCGGGAAAGAGACCCAGTACTTC.